Following are 2 T cell receptor beta chains from one sample sequenced in a study of PD-1 blockade in classical Hodgkin lymphoma. Some clones are missing from TCRdb's copy, which holds only in-frame ones; the method was immunoSEQ multiplex PCR. The table lists 30,000 to 35,000 clones, 75% to 95% of them singletons. All trial patients relapsed after autologous stem cell transplantation. CD4+ T cells were purified from thawed PBMCs by negative selection. The sample here was CD4+ T cells from blood, taken at baseline. Every receptor here comes from a human donor with classical Hodgkin lymphoma.

CDR3 loop: CASRKGGTDLSSSYEQYF. CDR3 DNA: TGCGCCAGCAGAAAAGGGGGGACAGACCTATCGAGCTCCTACGAGCAGTACTTC. The genes are TRBV5-1 and TRBJ2-7; perhaps TRBD1 as D (7 bases). The germline V and J ends were trimmed by 5 bases and 0 bases, with 24 bases remaining between them. The CDR3 is 18 residues long. Germline assignment: CDR1 SGHRS and CDR2 YFSETQ. Complete variable domain (other parts from reference TRBV5-1 and TRBJ2-7): KAGVTQTPRYLIKTRGQQVTLSCSPISGHRSVSWYQQTPGQGLQFLFEYFSETQRNKGNFPGRFSGRQFSNSRSEMNVSTLELGDSALYLCASRKGGTDLSSSYEQYFGPGTRLTVT.

The J gene is TRBJ2-7, the V gene TRBV5-5, with 7 bases aligning to TRBD2. Germline values: CDR1 SGHKS, CDR2 YYEKEE (reference sequence). V lost 7 bases and J lost 3; bases outside the gene matches: 16. The CDR3 spans 16 residues. CDR3 DNA sequence: TGTGCCAGCTTTCTGGGGGGGTCCACGGGGAACTACGAGCAGTACTTC. It specifies CASFLGGSTGNYEQYF.